This T cell receptor beta chain is from a study of shared clonotypes between healthy human individuals. Study observations and caveats: Some naive CD4 clonotypes, 4% to 6%, turned up in common across several donors. Limitation of the genetic and exposure-history diversity represented came from the few donors.

As for this clone: Its antigen is as yet unknown.

Assay: immunoSEQ multiplex PCR; the TCRdb copy retains only in-frame clones and omits some. Of 760,000 or so clones listed, around 96% are singletons. Germline V gene data show CDR1 as SQVTM and CDR2 as ANQGSEA. After removal of 1 base from V and 1 base from J, the junction contained 1 base not matched to a gene. The CDR3 sequence is 16 residues long. Terminally differentiated effector memory CD45RA+ cells were excluded from the naive CD8 cells, which were CD45RO-negative and positively selected for CCR7. The chain combines TRBV29-1 with TRBJ2-6, with 10 bases fitting TRBD1. The receptor was isolated from a man younger than 40 in good health. Sequencing was carried out using naive CD8+ T cells sorted from blood. Here the CDR3 DNA reads TGCAGCGTTGAAGGGACAGGGGGGTCTGGGGCCAACGTCCTGACTTTC. Its protein is CSVEGTGGSGANVLTF.